This T cell receptor beta chain was captured by sequencing in a study of T-cell memory formation after mild COVID-19. TCRdb re-derived calls from the 5' RACE reads in MiXCR, one entry per CDR3 protein. The repertoire includes approximately 480,000 distinct CDR3 sequences, 18% of them detected once, and over 9% sits in the top ten. The CDR3 has 14 residues. The germline V gene encodes CDR1 LGHNA and CDR2 YNFKEQ. With V trimmed by 2 bases and J by 5 bases, 2 bases remained unmatched. Sequencing was done on a sample of PBMCs or a T cell subset sorted from them (not recorded which). This chain connects TRBV4-2 to TRBJ2-7, with TRBD2 matching over 11 bases. The clonotype comes from an adult woman who had mild COVID-19 (a few samples of this study predate the infection). Cell type and time point are not known. This CDR3 reads CASSQPSGGNEQYF. The CDR3 DNA reads as TGTGCCAGCAGCCAACCTAGCGGGGGGAACGAGCAGTACTTC.